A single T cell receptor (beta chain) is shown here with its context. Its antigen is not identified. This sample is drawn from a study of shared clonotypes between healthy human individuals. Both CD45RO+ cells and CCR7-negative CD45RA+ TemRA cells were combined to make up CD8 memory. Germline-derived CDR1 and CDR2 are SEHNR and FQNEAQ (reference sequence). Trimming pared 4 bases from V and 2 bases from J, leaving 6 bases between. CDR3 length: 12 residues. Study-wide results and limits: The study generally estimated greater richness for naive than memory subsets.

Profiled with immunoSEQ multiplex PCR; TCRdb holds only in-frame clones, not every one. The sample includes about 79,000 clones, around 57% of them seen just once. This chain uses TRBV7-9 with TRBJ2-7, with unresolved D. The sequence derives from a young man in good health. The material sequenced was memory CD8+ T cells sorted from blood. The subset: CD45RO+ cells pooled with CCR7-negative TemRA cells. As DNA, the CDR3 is TGTGCCAGCAGCTCTGGGGCCTACGAGCAGTACTTC. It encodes CASSSGAYEQYF.